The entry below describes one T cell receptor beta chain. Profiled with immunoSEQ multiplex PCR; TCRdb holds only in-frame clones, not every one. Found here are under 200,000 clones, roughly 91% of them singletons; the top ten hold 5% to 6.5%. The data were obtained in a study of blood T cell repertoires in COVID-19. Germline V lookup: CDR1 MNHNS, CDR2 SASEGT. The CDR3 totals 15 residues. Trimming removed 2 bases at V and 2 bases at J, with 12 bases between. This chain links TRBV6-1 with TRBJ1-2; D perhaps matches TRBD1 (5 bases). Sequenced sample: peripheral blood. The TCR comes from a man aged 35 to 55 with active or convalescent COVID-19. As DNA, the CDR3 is TGTGCCAGCAGTGAACTGATGGGGGGAAACTATGGCTACACCTTC. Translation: CASSELMGGNYGYTF.